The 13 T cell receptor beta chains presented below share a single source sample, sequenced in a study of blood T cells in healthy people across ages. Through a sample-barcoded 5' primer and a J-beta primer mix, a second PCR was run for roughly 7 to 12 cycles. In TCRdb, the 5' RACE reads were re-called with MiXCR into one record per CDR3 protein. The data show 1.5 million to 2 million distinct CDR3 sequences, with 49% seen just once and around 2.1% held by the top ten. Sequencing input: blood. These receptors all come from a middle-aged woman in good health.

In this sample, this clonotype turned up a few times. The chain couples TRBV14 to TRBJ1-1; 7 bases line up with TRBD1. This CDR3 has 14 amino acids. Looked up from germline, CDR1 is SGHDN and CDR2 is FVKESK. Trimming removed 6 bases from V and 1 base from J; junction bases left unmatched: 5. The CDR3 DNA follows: TGTGCCAGCAGAAGGGGACAGACGAACACTGAAGCTTTCTTT. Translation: CASRRGQTNTEAFF. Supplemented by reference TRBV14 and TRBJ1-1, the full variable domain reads EAGVTQFPSHSVIEKGQTVTLRCDPISGHDNLYWYRRVMGKEIKFLLHFVKESKQDESGMPNNRFLAERTGGTYSTLKVQPAELEDSGVYFCASRRGQTNTEAFFGQGTRLTVV.

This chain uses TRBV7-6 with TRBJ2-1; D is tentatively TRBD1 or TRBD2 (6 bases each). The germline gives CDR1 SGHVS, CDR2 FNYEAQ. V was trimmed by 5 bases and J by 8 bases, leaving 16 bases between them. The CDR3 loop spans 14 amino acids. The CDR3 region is CASSHGGGSHEQFF. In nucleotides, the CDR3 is TGTGCCAGCAGCCACGGAGGGGGGAGCCATGAGCAGTTCTTC.

Here the CDR3 DNA reads TGCAGTGCTAGGCCGGGCTACGAGCAGTACTTC. Its translation: CSARPGYEQYF. The chain combines TRBV20-1 with TRBJ2-7; D ambiguous. Germline CDR1 and CDR2: DFQATT and SNEGSKA (reference sequence). CDR3 size: 11 residues. The V gene lost 3 bases and the J gene lost 3 bases, with 6 bases spanning the gap.

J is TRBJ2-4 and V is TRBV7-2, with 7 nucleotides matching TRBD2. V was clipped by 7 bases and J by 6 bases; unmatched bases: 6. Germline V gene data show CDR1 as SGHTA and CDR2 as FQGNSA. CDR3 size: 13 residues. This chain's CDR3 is CASTGPSGNIQYF. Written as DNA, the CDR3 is TGTGCCAGCACCGGACCTAGCGGAAACATTCAGTACTTC.

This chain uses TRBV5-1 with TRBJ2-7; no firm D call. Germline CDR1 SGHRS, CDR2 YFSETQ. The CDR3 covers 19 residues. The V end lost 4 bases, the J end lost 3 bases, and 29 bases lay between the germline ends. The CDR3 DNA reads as TGCGCCAGCAGCGGGGAACTGGGGAACAGAGGACCGGCGAGCTACGAGCAGTACTTC. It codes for CASSGELGNRGPASYEQYF.

This CDR3 is CASSSAMGGGAKNIQYF. CDR3 nucleotides: TGTGCCAGCAGTTCCGCCATGGGCGGGGGCGCGAAAAACATTCAGTACTTC. This chain uses TRBV27 with TRBJ2-4; D is possibly TRBD2 (7 bases). This CDR3 spans 17 amino acids. Germline V gives CDR1 MNHEY, CDR2 SMNVEV (reference sequence). Deletions cut 4 bases from V and 4 bases from J, with 20 bases between.

DNA of the CDR3: TGTGCCAGCAGTTTAAGGCCAGGTTACGAGCAGTACTTC. As protein: CASSLRPGYEQYF. The chain recombines TRBV27 with TRBJ2-7; no firm D call. The CDR3 is 13 residues long. V shed 2 bases and J shed 4 bases, with 9 bases lying between them. Germline-derived CDR1 and CDR2 are MNHEY and SMNVEV (reference sequence).

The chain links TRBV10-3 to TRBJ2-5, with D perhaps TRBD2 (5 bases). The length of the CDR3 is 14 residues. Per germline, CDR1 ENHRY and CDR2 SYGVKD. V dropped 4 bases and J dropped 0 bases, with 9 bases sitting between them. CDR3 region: CAISGRGDQETQYF. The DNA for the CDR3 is TGTGCCATCAGTGGCCGGGGTGACCAAGAGACCCAGTACTTC.

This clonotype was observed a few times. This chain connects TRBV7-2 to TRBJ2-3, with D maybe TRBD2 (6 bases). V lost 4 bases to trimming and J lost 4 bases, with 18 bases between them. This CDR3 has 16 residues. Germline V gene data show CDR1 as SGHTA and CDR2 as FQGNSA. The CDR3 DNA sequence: TGTGCCAGCAGCTCACCCGGTACACTAGCCGCAGATACGCAGTATTTT. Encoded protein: CASSSPGTLAADTQYF.

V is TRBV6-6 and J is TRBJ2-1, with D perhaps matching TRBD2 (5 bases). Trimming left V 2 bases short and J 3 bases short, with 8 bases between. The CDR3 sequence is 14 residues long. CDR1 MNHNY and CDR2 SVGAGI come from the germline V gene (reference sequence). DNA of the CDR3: TGTGCCAGCAGTTACCCGGGATACTACAATGAGCAGTTCTTC. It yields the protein CASSYPGYYNEQFF.

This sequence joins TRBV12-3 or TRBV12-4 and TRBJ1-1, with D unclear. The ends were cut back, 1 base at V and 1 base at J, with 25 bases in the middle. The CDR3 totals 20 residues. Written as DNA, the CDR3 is TGTGCCAGCAGTTTAGGTTCGAACATAGTGCTTTCGGAGGAGAACACTGAAGCTTTCTTT. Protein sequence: CASSLGSNIVLSEENTEAFF.

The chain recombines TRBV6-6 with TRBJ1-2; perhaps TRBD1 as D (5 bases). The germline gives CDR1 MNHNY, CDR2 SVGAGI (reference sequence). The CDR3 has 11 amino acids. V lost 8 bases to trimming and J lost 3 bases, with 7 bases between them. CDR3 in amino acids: CASARDYGYTF. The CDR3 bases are TGTGCCAGCGCCAGGGACTATGGCTACACCTTC.

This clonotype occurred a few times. CDR3 coding DNA: TGTGCCAGCAGCTTAGGTGTCGACAGGCACTATGGCTACACCTTC. This sequence encodes CASSLGVDRHYGYTF. V usage is TRBV13 and J usage is TRBJ1-2, with a possible D match to TRBD1 (6 bases). CDR3 length: 15 residues. CDR1 PRHDT and CDR2 FYEKMQ come from the germline V gene (reference sequence). Trimming removed 0 bases at V and 3 bases at J, with 11 bases between. The variable domain in full, completed from reference TRBV13 and TRBJ1-2, reads AAGVIQSPRHLIKEKRETATLKCYPIPRHDTVYWYQQGPGQDPQFLISFYEKMQSDKGSIPDRFSAQQFSDYHSELNMSSLELGDSALYFCASSLGVDRHYGYTFGSGTRLTVV.